This T cell receptor beta chain was recovered during a study of control samples from healthy donors and cancer patients. After removal of 6 bases from V and 0 bases from J, the junction contained 2 bases not matched to a gene. In germline, CDR1 is SNHLY, CDR2 FYNNEI. The CDR3 is 15 residues long. Data came from immunoSEQ multiplex PCR; TCRdb stores just in-frame clones and leaves some out. The data hold roughly 160,000 clones, with about 86% observed a single time. The rearrangement links TRBV2 to TRBJ2-4, with TRBD2 identical over 10 bases. Material for sequencing was blood. This clonotype was sampled from a woman aged 25-40 years in good health. Written as DNA, the CDR3 is TGTGCCAGCAGGGCTAGCGGGGGAGCCAAAAACATTCAGTACTTC. Amino acids: CASRASGGAKNIQYF.